This T cell receptor beta chain was found in a study of blood T cell repertoires in COVID-19. Study-wide background: Donors in the United States, Italy and Spain gave samples during acute or convalescent COVID-19. T cells, B-cell-depleted T cells, or PBMCs supplied cDNA or gDNA.

As processed by the authors: The authors estimated nucleated cell counts from reference gene primer amplification. Here immunoSEQ multiplex PCR was the method, and the copy in TCRdb shows in-frame clones only, minus some. V and J calls and clone size are as listed in that table; D and trimming were resolved from the DNA. The sample lists some 260,000 clones, more than 75% occurring once. The CDR3 has 13 amino acids. CDR1 and CDR2 from the germline V gene are SQVTM and ANQGSEA. Trimming at V came to 8 bases and at J to 4 bases, leaving 11 bases not matched to a gene. This chain links TRBV29-1 with TRBJ2-7; 7 bases match TRBD2. Sequencing used peripheral blood. This TCR was recovered from a middle-aged woman who had recovered from COVID-19. DNA of the CDR3: TGCAGCACCAGCGGGATGGGCGCTTACGAGCAGTACTTC. As protein: CSTSGMGAYEQYF.